The 28 T cell receptor beta chains listed next were all sequenced from one sample in a study of CD8+ T cells in alopecia areata (dated by TCRdb to the late 2010s). The sample's time point, from its label and the paper: baseline before oral tofacitinib. The library was built by means of the immunoSEQ multiplex PCR assay. To provide template for TCR sequencing, every sample had RNA extracted and reverse transcribed into cDNA. TCRdb carries this immuneACCESS record with in-frame sequences only. Its versions omit some clonotypes, under half of them owing to an unresolved V gene in the studies checked, with the rest unexplained. This sample holds around 140,000 clones; about half were observed only once. The ten most abundant clones make up 0.99% of the sample. Specimen: CD4+ T cells sorted from blood, collected at week 0. Source of these receptors: a human donor with alopecia areata.

This clone was counted only a few times. The CDR3 sequence is CASSPDSYSYEQYF. The CDR3 nucleotides read TGTGCCAGCTCACCCGACAGTTACTCCTACGAGCAGTACTTC. The chain joins TRBV18 to TRBJ2-7; the D gene is possibly TRBD1 (5 bases). Trimming took 3 bases from V and 0 from J, leaving 9 bases between them. CDR1 is KGHSH and CDR2 is LQKENI in the germline V gene. The CDR3 has 14 residues.

Remarks on this clone: Mismatch with germline at one junction end may stem from a read error. The rearrangement uses TRBV2 and TRBJ1-1, with D unclear. CDR1 is SNHLY and CDR2 is FYNNEI in the germline V gene. The CDR3 totals 12 residues. The CDR3 region has the DNA TGTGCCAGCAGACCCGGGCCTCCACAGCAGGTCTTT. Amino acids: CASRPGPPQQVF.

A few counts support this clone. This chain connects TRBV5-1 to TRBJ2-6; the D is unclear. The CDR3 is 14 amino acids. The germline CDR1 and CDR2 sequences are SGHRS and YFSETQ. V shed 4 bases and J shed 1 base, with 6 bases lying between them. The CDR3 DNA sequence: TGCGCCAGCAGCCTTAGGTCTGGGGCCAACGTCCTGACTTTC. Protein: CASSLRSGANVLTF.

The table lists this clone with a few counts. The CDR3 spells CASAGDRVNTEAFF. CDR3 coding DNA: TGCGCCAGCGCCGGGGACAGAGTTAACACTGAAGCTTTCTTT. The chain couples TRBV5-1 to TRBJ1-1, with 7 bases aligning to TRBD1. Losses at the gene ends were 7 bases for V and 2 bases for J; bases not matched to a gene: 8. Germline loops: CDR1 SGHRS, CDR2 YFSETQ. This CDR3 contains 14 residues. Together with reference TRBV5-1 and TRBJ1-1, the CDR3 gives the full variable domain: KAGVTQTPRYLIKTRGQQVTLSCSPISGHRSVSWYQQTPGQGLQFLFEYFSETQRNKGNFPGRFSGRQFSNSRSEMNVSTLELGDSALYLCASAGDRVNTEAFFGQGTRLTVV.

The rearrangement links TRBV29-1 to TRBJ2-1; 7 bases line up with TRBD2. V lost 7 bases to trimming and J lost 0 bases; unmatched junction nucleotides: 0. Per germline, CDR1 SQVTM and CDR2 ANQGSEA. The CDR3 has 12 amino acids. The CDR3 reads CSGGGSYNEQFF. For the CDR3, the DNA is TGCAGCGGGGGGGGCTCCTACAATGAGCAGTTCTTC.

This clone was detected a few times. The rearrangement uses TRBV19 and TRBJ1-5; TRBD1 might be the D (5 bases). Trimming pared 9 bases from V and 3 bases from J, leaving 21 bases between. The germline V gene has CDR1 LNHDA and CDR2 SQIVND (reference sequence). This CDR3 region has 16 residues. In DNA, the CDR3 is TGTGCCAGCGGGGAGAGGGGCGGGTTTTCCAATCAGCCCCAGCATTTT. Translating gives CASGERGGFSNQPQHF.

The rearrangement links TRBV7-3 to TRBJ2-5, with a weak D call TRBD1 (5 bases). This CDR3 region has 13 residues. The V gene's germline CDR1 is SGHTA and CDR2 FQGTGA. Trimming shortened V by 5 bases and J by 4 bases, and 11 bases separated the two germline ends. CDR3 region: CASSRQRRETQYF. The CDR3 DNA follows: TGTGCCAGCAGCAGACAGAGGCGAGAGACCCAGTACTTC.

The chain couples TRBV29-1 to TRBJ2-3, with 13 bases identical to TRBD2. The length of the CDR3 is 14 residues. The trim removed 8 bases at V and 3 bases at J, leaving 5 bases unmatched. CDR1 and CDR2 from the germline V gene are SQVTM and ANQGSEA. This CDR3 reads CSIRLAGGTDTQYF. The CDR3 DNA follows: TGCAGCATCCGACTAGCGGGGGGAACAGATACGCAGTATTTT.

This clone was counted only a few times. V usage is TRBV30 and J usage is TRBJ2-3; no firm D call. V lost 1 base and J 6 bases, leaving 8 bases between the germline ends. From germline, CDR1 is GTSNPN and CDR2 SVGIG (reference sequence). CDR3 size: 12 residues. CDR3 sequence: CAWSDQSDTQYF. CDR3 in DNA: TGTGCCTGGAGTGACCAATCCGATACGCAGTATTTT.

The rearrangement uses TRBV30 and TRBJ1-5; D is undetermined. The CDR3 sequence is 12 residues long. Trimming left V 4 bases short and J 6 bases short, with 10 bases between. From germline, CDR1 is GTSNPN and CDR2 SVGIG (reference sequence). The CDR3 DNA reads as TGTGCCTGGAAGAGGGAGGGTCAGCCCCAGCATTTT. Translating gives CAWKREGQPQHF.

In this sample, this clone turned up a few times. V usage is TRBV18 and J usage is TRBJ2-5; either TRBD1 or TRBD2 may supply D (5 bases each). CDR1 and CDR2 (germline): KGHSH, LQKENI. This CDR3 has 13 amino acids. V was clipped by 5 bases and J by 1 base, with 8 bases between them. In DNA form, the CDR3 reads TGTGCCAGCTCAGCCGGGACCCAAGAGACCCAGTACTTC. This codes for CASSAGTQETQYF.

V gene TRBV10-3 combines with J gene TRBJ1-5; TRBD1 aligns across 7 bases. The CDR3 has 15 amino acids. Per germline, CDR1 ENHRY and CDR2 SYGVKD. V was pared by 11 bases and J by 7 bases, with 17 bases of the junction left unmatched. In nucleotides, the CDR3 is TGTGCCTCGAAGCCCACCGACAGGGTCAACCAGCCCCAGCATTTT. It is translated as CASKPTDRVNQPQHF.

This clone has more than one count but fewer than ten. The chain uses TRBV29-1 and TRBJ1-3; 9 bases match TRBD1. Germline V gene lookup returns CDR1 SQVTM and CDR2 ANQGSEA. The CDR3 has 14 residues. J gave up 9 bases and V 1 base, and 7 bases lay outside the gene matches. The DNA of the CDR3 is TGCAGCGTTGAAGGCGACAGGGGGGAAAGCACCATATATTTT. It is translated as CSVEGDRGESTIYF.

The chain links TRBV15 to TRBJ2-2; D uncertain. Germline values: CDR1 LNHNV, CDR2 YYDKDF (reference sequence). V was cut by 0 bases and J by 7 bases, with 18 bases left in between. CDR3 size: 17 residues. The CDR3 bases are TGTGCCACCAGCAGAGATCCCTGGGAACACCTGGGCGGGGAGCTGTTTTTT. It translates to CATSRDPWEHLGGELFF.

This clone came up a few times. This chain uses TRBV2 with TRBJ2-7; D is undetermined. CDR1 and CDR2 (germline): SNHLY, FYNNEI. CDR3 size: 11 residues. V was trimmed by 4 bases and J by 2 bases, leaving 3 bases between them. CDR3 DNA sequence: TGTGCCAGCAGTGCTACCTACGAGCAGTACTTC. This codes for CASSATYEQYF.

The J gene is TRBJ1-2, the V gene TRBV4-1; TRBD1 might be the D (6 bases). CDR1 MGHRA and CDR2 YSYEKL come from the germline V gene. The CDR3 has 14 residues. V was clipped by 1 base and J by 6 bases, with 12 bases between them. DNA for the CDR3: TGCGCCAGCAGCCAAGTGGTAGGGGGAGATGGCTACACCTTC. This gives the protein CASSQVVGGDGYTF.

CDR3 coding DNA: TGTGCCTGGAGTTCCGGAGAGACCCAGTACTTC. This translates into CAWSSGETQYF. V gene TRBV30 combines with J gene TRBJ2-5; D unresolved. The V end lost 2 bases, the J end lost 4 bases, and 5 bases lay between the germline ends. CDR1 is GTSNPN, CDR2 SVGIG, per germline (reference sequence). CDR3 length: 11 amino acids.

J is TRBJ2-3 and V is TRBV15; maybe TRBD1 (5 bases). CDR3 length: 15 residues. Trimming cost V 0 bases and J 2 bases, with 9 bases left between them. The V gene's germline CDR1 is LNHNV and CDR2 YYDKDF (reference sequence). This CDR3 is CATSREQGFTDTQYF. The CDR3 region has the DNA TGTGCCACCAGCAGAGAGCAGGGATTCACAGATACGCAGTATTTT.

V gene TRBV4-1 combines with J gene TRBJ1-1; D may be TRBD1 (6 bases). Germline CDR1 MGHRA, CDR2 YSYEKL. Trimming took 4 bases from V and 4 from J, leaving 13 bases between them. CDR3 length: 14 amino acids. This CDR3 is CASSLQGRGTEAFF. In DNA, the CDR3 is TGCGCCAGCAGCCTGCAGGGGAGGGGCACTGAAGCTTTCTTT.

There are a few counts of this clone. The chain is built from TRBV30 and TRBJ2-3; 8 bases align to TRBD2. Germline CDR1 and CDR2: GTSNPN and SVGIG (reference sequence). CDR3 length equals 14 residues. Trimming took 5 bases from V and 0 from J; bases not matched to a gene: 4. In DNA form, the CDR3 reads TGTGCCTGGGGGCGCGGGAGGAGCACAGATACGCAGTATTTT. This codes for CAWGRGRSTDTQYF.

The V call is TRBV5-1, the J call TRBJ2-7; possible D gene TRBD1, 5 bases. With 4 bases removed from V and 3 bases from J, the gap between germline ends came to 8 bases. Germline-derived CDR1 and CDR2 are SGHRS and YFSETQ. The CDR3 length is 12 residues. The CDR3 bases are TGCGCCAGCAGCGTCGACAGCTACGAGCAGTACTTC. It encodes CASSVDSYEQYF.

The J gene is TRBJ2-1, the V gene TRBV6-4; tentatively, D is TRBD2 (5 bases). V was shortened by 5 bases and J by 5 bases, with 10 bases between the two germline ends. CDR1 is MRHNA and CDR2 is SNTAGT in the germline V gene. The CDR3 spans 13 residues. Here the CDR3 reads CASSTGRNNEQFF. As DNA, the CDR3 is TGTGCCAGCAGTACGGGGAGAAACAATGAGCAGTTCTTC.

This chain links TRBV30 with TRBJ1-1; D gene uncertain. The CDR3 extends over 14 amino acids. The V gene's germline CDR1 is GTSNPN and CDR2 SVGIG (reference sequence). Trimming stripped 4 bases from V and 2 bases from J, with 14 bases between. The CDR3 here is CAWKGEQPNTEAFF. The CDR3 bases are TGTGCCTGGAAAGGCGAACAGCCAAACACTGAAGCTTTCTTT.

The CDR3 sequence is CSVASGRYNEQFF. CDR3 coding DNA: TGCAGCGTTGCTAGCGGGCGATACAATGAGCAGTTCTTC. The chain recombines TRBV29-1 with TRBJ2-1; 8 bases line up with TRBD2. Germline CDR1 and CDR2: SQVTM and ANQGSEA. With 4 bases clipped from V and 4 bases from J, the junction kept 3 bases outside the gene matches. CDR3 length: 13 amino acids.

The chain uses TRBV18 and TRBJ2-1, with 9 bases lining up with TRBD2. Germline CDR1 and CDR2: KGHSH and LQKENI. Trimming at V came to 2 bases and at J to 7 bases, leaving 12 bases not matched to a gene. The CDR3 totals 17 residues. CDR3 in amino acids: CASSPRVAGATGNEQFF. CDR3 in DNA: TGTGCCAGCTCACCAAGAGTAGCGGGGGCAACCGGGAATGAGCAGTTCTTC. Complete variable domain (other parts from reference TRBV18 and TRBJ2-1): NAGVMQNPRHLVRRRGQEARLRCSPMKGHSHVYWYRQLPEEGLKFMVYLQKENIIDESGMPKERFSAEFPKEGPSILRIQQVVRGDSAAYFCASSPRVAGATGNEQFFGPGTRLTVL.

The chain is built from TRBV11-3 and TRBJ2-3; possible D gene TRBD2, 5 bases. The CDR3 has 15 amino acids. V was trimmed by 2 bases and J by 0 bases, leaving 9 bases between them. Germline V gene lookup returns CDR1 SGHNT and CDR2 YENEEA. DNA for the CDR3: TGTGCCAGCAGCTTAACGAGGACTAGCACAGATACGCAGTATTTT. This gives the protein CASSLTRTSTDTQYF.

The chain joins TRBV30 to TRBJ2-1; no definite D call. Trimming took 1 base from V and 8 from J, leaving 9 bases between them. The germline gives CDR1 GTSNPN, CDR2 SVGIG (reference sequence). The CDR3 is 12 amino acids. Written as DNA, the CDR3 is TGTGCCTGGAGTGCGGCTTTTTATGAGCAGTTCTTC. Its protein is CAWSAAFYEQFF.

The table lists this clone with a few counts. Other DNA sequences in the sample encode the same CDR3. The chain is built from TRBV30 and TRBJ2-7; D uncertain. The CDR3 is 11 amino acids. Deletions cut 2 bases from V and 2 bases from J, with 4 bases between. CDR1 GTSNPN and CDR2 SVGIG come from the germline V gene (reference sequence). The DNA of the CDR3 is TGTGCCTGGAGTACGGCCTACGAGCAGTACTTC. Translation gives CAWSTAYEQYF.